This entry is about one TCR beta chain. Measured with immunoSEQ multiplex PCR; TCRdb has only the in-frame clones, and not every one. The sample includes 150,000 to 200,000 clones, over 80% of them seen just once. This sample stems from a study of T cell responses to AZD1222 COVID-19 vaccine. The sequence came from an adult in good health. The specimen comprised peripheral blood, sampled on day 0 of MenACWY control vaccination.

This CDR3 reads CASSLQGGTSGASSYNEQFF. The CDR3 nucleotides are TGTGCCAGCAGCTTGCAGGGCGGGACTAGCGGGGCTAGCTCCTACAATGAGCAGTTCTTC. The rearrangement uses TRBV5-5 and TRBJ2-1, with 13 bases lining up with TRBD2. Looked up from germline, CDR1 is SGHKS and CDR2 is YYEKEE (reference sequence). J gave up 0 bases and V 1 base, and 10 bases lay outside the gene matches. This CDR3 comprises 20 residues.